These 7 T cell receptor beta chains were all obtained from the same sample, sequenced in a study of OX40 agonist ivuxolimab in advanced cancers. TCRdb keeps only in-frame clones here, not all; method: immunoSEQ multiplex PCR. The profile shows approximately 120,000 clones, around 93% of them singletons. Specimen: CD4+ or CD8+ T cells sorted from blood, collected in a trial of the OX40 agonist ivuxolimab. These TCRs come from an adult with an advanced solid tumor such as melanoma, head and neck, liver or kidney cancer.

The CDR3 nucleotides are TGCGCCAGCAGCGGGCAGCCTGATCAGCCCCAGCATTTT. Translated: CASSGQPDQPQHF. V gene TRBV5-1 combines with J gene TRBJ1-5; D is unclear. The V end lost 4 bases, the J end lost 5 bases, and 10 bases lay between the germline ends. CDR1 SGHRS and CDR2 YFSETQ come from the germline V gene. The length of the CDR3 is 13 residues. Full variable domain (missing parts from reference TRBV5-1 and TRBJ1-5): KAGVTQTPRYLIKTRGQQVTLSCSPISGHRSVSWYQQTPGQGLQFLFEYFSETQRNKGNFPGRFSGRQFSNSRSEMNVSTLELGDSALYLCASSGQPDQPQHFGDGTRLSIL.

The gene calls are TRBV14 and TRBJ2-1; D not resolved. Germline V gene data show CDR1 as SGHDN and CDR2 as FVKESK. V shed 1 base and J shed 0 bases, with 13 bases lying between them. The CDR3 is 17 amino acids. The CDR3 nucleotides read TGTGCCAGCAGCCAAGCCCTCGGAGCGATCTCCTACAATGAGCAGTTCTTC. This gives the protein CASSQALGAISYNEQFF.

This clone was detected only once. V usage is TRBV7-2 and J usage is TRBJ2-7; 9 bases line up with TRBD2. V shed 1 base and J 7 bases; nucleotides not matched to a gene: 8. CDR3 length: 15 residues. Germline CDR1 is SGHTA and CDR2 is FQGNSA. CDR3 coding DNA: TGTGCCAGCAGCTTAGTTCCTAGCGGGATTGGTGAGCAGTACTTC. Translating gives CASSLVPSGIGEQYF. The variable domain in full, completed from reference TRBV7-2 and TRBJ2-7, reads GAGVSQSPSNKVTEKGKDVELRCDPISGHTALYWYRQSLGQGLEFLIYFQGNSAPDKSGLPSDRFSAERTGGSVSTLTIQRTQQEDSAVYLCASSLVPSGIGEQYFGPGTRLTVT.

As concerns this clone: One end of the junction is discordant with germline, which a read error may explain. The V gene is TRBV19, the J gene TRBJ1-2; TRBD1 matches at 8 bases. Germline CDR1 reads LNHDA; CDR2 reads SQIVND (reference sequence). The CDR3 totals 16 residues. The CDR3 loop is CASTDRGTGPNYGYTF. CDR3 nucleotides: TGTGCCAGTACGGATAGAGGGACAGGACCTAATTATGGCTACACCTTC.

V is TRBV7-2 and J is TRBJ2-2; D may be TRBD1 (6 bases). CDR3 size: 15 residues. Germline loops: CDR1 SGHTA, CDR2 FQGNSA. Trimming cost V 0 bases and J 5 bases, with 10 bases left between them. The DNA for the CDR3 is TGTGCCAGCAGCTTAGCGTCAAGGGGGACCGGGGAGCTGTTTTTT. This gives the protein CASSLASRGTGELFF.

This sequence joins TRBV2 and TRBJ1-2, with D possibly matching TRBD1 (6 bases). The germline CDR1 and CDR2 sequences are SNHLY and FYNNEI. CDR3 size: 14 residues. Between the trimmed V and J ends, which lost 0 bases and 8 bases, there was a span of 13 bases. CDR3 nucleotides: TGTGCCAGCAGTGAAGCATGGGGGGCGAGAGGCTACACCTTC. Its translation is CASSEAWGARGYTF.

The chain recombines TRBV7-9 with TRBJ2-1, with D perhaps matching TRBD2 (7 bases). Germline V gene data show CDR1 as SEHNR and CDR2 as FQNEAQ (reference sequence). CDR3 length: 14 residues. V dropped 10 bases and J dropped 6 bases, with 19 bases sitting between them. The CDR3 region is CATQAGGQANEQFF. In DNA form, the CDR3 reads TGTGCCACCCAAGCCGGGGGGCAGGCCAATGAGCAGTTCTTC.